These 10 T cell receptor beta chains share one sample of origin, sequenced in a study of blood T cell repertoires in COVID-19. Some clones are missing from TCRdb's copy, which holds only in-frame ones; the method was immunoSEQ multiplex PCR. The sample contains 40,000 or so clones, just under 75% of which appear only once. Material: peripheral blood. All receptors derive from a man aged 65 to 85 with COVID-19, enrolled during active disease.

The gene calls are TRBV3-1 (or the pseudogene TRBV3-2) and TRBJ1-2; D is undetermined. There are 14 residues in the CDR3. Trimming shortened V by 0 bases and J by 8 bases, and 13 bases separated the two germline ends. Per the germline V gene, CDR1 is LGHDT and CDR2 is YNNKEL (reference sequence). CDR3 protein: CASSQDYGVWGYTF. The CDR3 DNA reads TGTGCCAGCAGCCAAGATTACGGGGTGTGGGGCTACACCTTC.

The CDR3 region has the DNA TGTGCCAGCAGCGTAGGGGACAGGTCGAGTCAGCCCCAGCATTTT. It yields the protein CASSVGDRSSQPQHF. The V gene is TRBV9, the J gene TRBJ1-5; 8 nucleotides match TRBD1. The V gene's germline CDR1 is SGDLS and CDR2 YYNGEE. J was trimmed by 6 bases and V by 0 bases; bases with no gene match: 5. This CDR3 has 15 amino acids.

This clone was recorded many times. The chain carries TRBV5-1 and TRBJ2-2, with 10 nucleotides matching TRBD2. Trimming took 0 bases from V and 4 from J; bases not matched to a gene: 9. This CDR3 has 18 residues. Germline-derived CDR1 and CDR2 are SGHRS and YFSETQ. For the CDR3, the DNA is TGCGCCAGCAGCTTGGAAGCTAGCGGGAGACGTGGCACCGGGGAGCTGTTTTTT. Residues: CASSLEASGRRGTGELFF. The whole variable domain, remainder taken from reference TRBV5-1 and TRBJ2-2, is KAGVTQTPRYLIKTRGQQVTLSCSPISGHRSVSWYQQTPGQGLQFLFEYFSETQRNKGNFPGRFSGRQFSNSRSEMNVSTLELGDSALYLCASSLEASGRRGTGELFFGEGSRLTVL.

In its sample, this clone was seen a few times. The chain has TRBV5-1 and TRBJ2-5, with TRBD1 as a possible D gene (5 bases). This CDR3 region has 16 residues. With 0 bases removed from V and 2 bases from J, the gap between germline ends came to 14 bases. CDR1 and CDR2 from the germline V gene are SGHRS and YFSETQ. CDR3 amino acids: CASSLATGAIQETQYF. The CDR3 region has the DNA TGCGCCAGCAGCTTGGCAACAGGAGCAATACAAGAGACCCAGTACTTC.

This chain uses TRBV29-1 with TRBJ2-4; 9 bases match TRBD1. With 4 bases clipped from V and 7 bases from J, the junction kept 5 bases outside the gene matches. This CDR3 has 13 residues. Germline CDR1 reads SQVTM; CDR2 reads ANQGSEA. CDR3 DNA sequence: TGCAGCGTTGGGGACAGGGAACGGAACATTCAGTACTTC. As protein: CSVGDRERNIQYF.

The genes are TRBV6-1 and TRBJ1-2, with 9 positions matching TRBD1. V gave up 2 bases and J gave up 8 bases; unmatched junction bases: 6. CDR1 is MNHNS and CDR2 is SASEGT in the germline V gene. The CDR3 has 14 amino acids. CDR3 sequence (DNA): TGTGCCAGCAGTGAAAGGGACAGGGTAGGGGGCTACACCTTC. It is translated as CASSERDRVGGYTF.

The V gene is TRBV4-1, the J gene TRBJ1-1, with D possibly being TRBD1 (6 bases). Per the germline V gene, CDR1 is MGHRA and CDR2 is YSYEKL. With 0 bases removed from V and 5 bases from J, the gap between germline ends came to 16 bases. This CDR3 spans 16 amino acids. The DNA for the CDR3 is TGCGCCAGCAGCCAAGATCGTACAGGGCGGGGGACTGAAGCTTTCTTT. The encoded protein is CASSQDRTGRGTEAFF.

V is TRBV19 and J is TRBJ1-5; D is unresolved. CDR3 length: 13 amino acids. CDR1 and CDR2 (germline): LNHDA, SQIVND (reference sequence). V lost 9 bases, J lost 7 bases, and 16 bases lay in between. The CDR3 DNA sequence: TGTGCCAGCATGGGCCAGATTGAACAGCCCCAGCATTTT. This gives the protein CASMGQIEQPQHF.

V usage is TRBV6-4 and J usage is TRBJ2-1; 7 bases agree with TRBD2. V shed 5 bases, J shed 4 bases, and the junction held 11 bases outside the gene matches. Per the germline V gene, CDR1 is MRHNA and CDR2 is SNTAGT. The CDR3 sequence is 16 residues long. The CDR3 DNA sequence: TGTGCCAGCAGTCCCCGGGGCGGGAGAACGTACAATGAGCAGTTCTTC. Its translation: CASSPRGGRTYNEQFF.

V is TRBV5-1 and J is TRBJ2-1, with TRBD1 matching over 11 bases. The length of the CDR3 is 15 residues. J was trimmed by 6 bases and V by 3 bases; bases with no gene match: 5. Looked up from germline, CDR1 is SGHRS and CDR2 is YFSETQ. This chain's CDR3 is CASSSAGTGGNEQFF. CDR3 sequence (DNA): TGCGCCAGCAGCTCCGCCGGGACAGGGGGCAATGAGCAGTTCTTC.